This T cell receptor (beta chain) stems from a study of shared clonotypes between healthy human individuals (TCRdb year 2020). Regarding the research as a whole: A couple of women and a few men aged 18 to 49 years were included in the cohort. Per donor, three plates each were used for CD4 naive and CD4 memory, two for CD8 naive, and one for CD8 memory. The study deeply sequenced blood TCR repertoires of five healthy adults to estimate repertoire size and the extent of clonotype sharing between individuals. To increase sequencing depth and limit assay-specific biases, TCR repertoire library preparation and sequencing were carried out by different laboratories using diverse techniques. Per donor, leukapheresis produced somewhere between about 0.9 and 9.5 billion PBMCs. The paper as a whole reports these results and caveats: Pairwise subsampling led to the expectation that sequencing depth would affect the degree of clonotype sharing among donors. Higher generation probabilities were observed for clonotypes shared by all four sorted-subset donors than for non-shared clonotypes. Across a handful of donors, approximately 4.6% of naive CD4, 3.5% of naive CD8, approximately 2.5% of memory CD4, and under 0.45% of memory CD8 clonotypes were shared. Sampling was restricted to blood, and TCR repertoires in tissue are likely to differ from TCR repertoires in blood. Incomplete sequencing was indicated by rarefaction of sorted-subset datasets, despite the large sequencing depth. Because the study included a small number of donors, the genetic and exposure-history diversity represented was limited. Naive subsets generally had larger estimated clonotype richness than memory subsets.

With respect to this clone: Its antigen is unknown. The sample holds no much larger clone one base away, and base qualities are not on file.

From cysteine to phenylalanine, the CDR3 is 17 amino acids long. Only the CDR3 portion is preserved as DNA: 51 bases, with reading frame beginning at the first base. As encoded in the germline V gene, CDR1 is LGHNA while CDR2 is YSLEER. V loses 4 bases at its end and J loses 3 bases; junction bases beyond the gene matches: 12. The donors were healthy, HIV-negative adults who had no recently reported acute infections or vaccinations. Every donor was a Caucasian adult residing in Nashville, Tennessee, USA. CD4+ T cells were enriched by magnetic negative selection, after which naive cells were positively selected on CD45RA and the negative fraction was taken as the memory subset. Blood was collected by leukapheresis, and PBMCs were isolated by Ficoll-Histopaque density gradient centrifugation and then cryopreserved in liquid nitrogen vapor phase. Analytical flow cytometry was used to check the purity and quantity of each magnetically sorted T cell population. Each sorted fraction had its genomic DNA isolated and then quantified by UV absorbance on a Nanodrop 2000c.

Using the deep immunoSEQ assay, multiplex PCR amplified TCR CDR3 regions from genomic DNA. For each cell subset, the extracted genomic DNA was distributed evenly across all wells of several immunoSEQ 96-well plates, and each plate served as one replicate. Each replicate PCR for sorted subsets received approximately 200 ng genomic DNA, equal to 30,000 or so T cell genomes. The purified libraries were quantified using a Qubit 3.0 fluorometer, sized with a Bioanalyzer 2100, and then quantified again using the KAPA Library Quantification kit. A separate single-read 150-cycle Illumina NextSeq 550 flow cell was used to sequence each immunoSEQ 96-well plate. The paper's data handling went like this. Because the immunoSEQ output held only junctional sequences and lacked quality scores, the filtering could not match the filtering applied to full-length reads. To assign V/J genes and CDR3, sequences were annotated against IMGT germline references using PyIR, a Python wrapper for IgBLAST v1.9. Reads were filtered out if the reads had weak V/J assignments (E-value above 1e-6), no CDR3, stop codons, out-of-frame junctions, or ambiguous translated residues. V3J clonotypes were defined as sequences sharing an identical inferred V gene, J gene, and CDR3 amino acid sequence. Percentage overlap between repertoires was calculated by dividing the number of shared unique clonotypes by the size of the smaller repertoire. Repertoire richness was assessed with RTK rarefaction, the Chao1 estimator, and Recon v2.1 estimates of unobserved clonotypes. Generation probabilities were computed with OLGA for all TCRbeta clonotypes obtained by the gDNA method from several donors. The table comes from immuneACCESS by way of TCRdb, which keeps in-frame sequences with V and J called. Part of the clones is missing from these tables; in studies checked, under half for an unresolved V gene and the rest for unknown reasons. V and J calls and clone size are those listed in that table; D and trimming were worked out from the DNA. This sample has about 1.5 million clones in its table, and 95% to 99% of those were observed once. The ten biggest clones cover roughly 0.4% of the sample.

Sequencing input: naive CD4+ T cells sorted from blood. The cell subset or site tag for this specimen amounts to: CD45RA+ positively selected. The V and J segments used are TRBV4-3 and TRBJ2-7, and 10 bases in between align with TRBD1. The clonotype was recovered from a man aged 25-40 years in good health. The CDR3 protein: CASSLEAGQGGYYEQYF. The nucleotides read TGCGCCAGCAGCCTGGAAGCCGGACAGGGGGGGTACTACGAGCAGTACTTC.